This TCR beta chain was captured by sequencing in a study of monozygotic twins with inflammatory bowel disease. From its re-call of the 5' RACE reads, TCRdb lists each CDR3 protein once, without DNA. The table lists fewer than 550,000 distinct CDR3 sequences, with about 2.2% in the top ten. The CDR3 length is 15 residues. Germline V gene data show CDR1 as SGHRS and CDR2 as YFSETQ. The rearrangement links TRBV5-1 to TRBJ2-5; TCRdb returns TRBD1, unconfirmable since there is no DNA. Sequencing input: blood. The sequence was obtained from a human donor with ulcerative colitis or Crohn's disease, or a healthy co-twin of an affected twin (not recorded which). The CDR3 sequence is CASSLSAGEIETQYF.